Listed here are 4 T cell receptor beta chains from one sample, sequenced in a study of blood T cell repertoires in COVID-19. Libraries were prepared by immunoSEQ multiplex PCR; TCRdb keeps only in-frame clonotypes and omits some of them. The table has 100,000 to 120,000 clones, 76% seen once. Material: peripheral blood. The receptor set was obtained from an elderly woman with acute or convalescent COVID-19.

The chain links TRBV28 to TRBJ2-3; tentative D call: TRBD2 (7 bases). CDR1 and CDR2 from the germline V gene are MDHEN and SYDVKM. Trimming took off 2 bases at V and 4 bases at J, with 10 bases between the two ends. The CDR3 length is 14 residues. The CDR3 coding sequence is TGTGCCAGCAGTTTAGGGGGGGGCGCAGATACGCAGTATTTT. Residues: CASSLGGGADTQYF.

V is TRBV5-4 and J is TRBJ1-2, with D possibly being TRBD1 (6 bases). V lost 0 bases and J lost 5, with 14 bases in between. This CDR3 comprises 15 residues. In germline, CDR1 is SGHNT, CDR2 YYREEE (reference sequence). The CDR3 region is CASSLAIGGDYGYTF. For the CDR3, the DNA is TGTGCCAGCAGCTTGGCTATAGGGGGGGATTATGGCTACACCTTC. Drawing the rest from reference TRBV5-4 and TRBJ1-2, the complete variable domain is ETGVTQSPTHLIKTRGQQVTLRCSSQSGHNTVSWYQQALGQGPQFIFQYYREEENGRGNFPPRFSGLQFPNYSSELNVNALELDDSALYLCASSLAIGGDYGYTFGSGTRLTVV.

The rearrangement uses TRBV6-2 or TRBV6-3 and TRBJ1-4, with D possibly TRBD1 on 5 matching bases. The CDR3 has 15 residues. The V gene lost 5 bases and the J gene lost 2 bases, with 12 bases spanning the gap. Germline V lookup: CDR1 MNHEY, CDR2 SVGEGT. CDR3 region: CASSDRLWTNEKLFF. The CDR3 bases are TGTGCCAGCAGTGACAGACTTTGGACTAATGAAAAACTGTTTTTT.

This clone has just one count. The chain joins TRBV12-3 or TRBV12-4 to TRBJ1-1, with D perhaps TRBD1 (5 bases). The CDR3 has 13 residues. Trimming took 6 bases from V and 0 from J, leaving 8 bases between them. The CDR3 loop is CASRPTVNTEAFF. The CDR3 nucleotides read TGTGCCAGCAGACCGACAGTGAACACTGAAGCTTTCTTT.